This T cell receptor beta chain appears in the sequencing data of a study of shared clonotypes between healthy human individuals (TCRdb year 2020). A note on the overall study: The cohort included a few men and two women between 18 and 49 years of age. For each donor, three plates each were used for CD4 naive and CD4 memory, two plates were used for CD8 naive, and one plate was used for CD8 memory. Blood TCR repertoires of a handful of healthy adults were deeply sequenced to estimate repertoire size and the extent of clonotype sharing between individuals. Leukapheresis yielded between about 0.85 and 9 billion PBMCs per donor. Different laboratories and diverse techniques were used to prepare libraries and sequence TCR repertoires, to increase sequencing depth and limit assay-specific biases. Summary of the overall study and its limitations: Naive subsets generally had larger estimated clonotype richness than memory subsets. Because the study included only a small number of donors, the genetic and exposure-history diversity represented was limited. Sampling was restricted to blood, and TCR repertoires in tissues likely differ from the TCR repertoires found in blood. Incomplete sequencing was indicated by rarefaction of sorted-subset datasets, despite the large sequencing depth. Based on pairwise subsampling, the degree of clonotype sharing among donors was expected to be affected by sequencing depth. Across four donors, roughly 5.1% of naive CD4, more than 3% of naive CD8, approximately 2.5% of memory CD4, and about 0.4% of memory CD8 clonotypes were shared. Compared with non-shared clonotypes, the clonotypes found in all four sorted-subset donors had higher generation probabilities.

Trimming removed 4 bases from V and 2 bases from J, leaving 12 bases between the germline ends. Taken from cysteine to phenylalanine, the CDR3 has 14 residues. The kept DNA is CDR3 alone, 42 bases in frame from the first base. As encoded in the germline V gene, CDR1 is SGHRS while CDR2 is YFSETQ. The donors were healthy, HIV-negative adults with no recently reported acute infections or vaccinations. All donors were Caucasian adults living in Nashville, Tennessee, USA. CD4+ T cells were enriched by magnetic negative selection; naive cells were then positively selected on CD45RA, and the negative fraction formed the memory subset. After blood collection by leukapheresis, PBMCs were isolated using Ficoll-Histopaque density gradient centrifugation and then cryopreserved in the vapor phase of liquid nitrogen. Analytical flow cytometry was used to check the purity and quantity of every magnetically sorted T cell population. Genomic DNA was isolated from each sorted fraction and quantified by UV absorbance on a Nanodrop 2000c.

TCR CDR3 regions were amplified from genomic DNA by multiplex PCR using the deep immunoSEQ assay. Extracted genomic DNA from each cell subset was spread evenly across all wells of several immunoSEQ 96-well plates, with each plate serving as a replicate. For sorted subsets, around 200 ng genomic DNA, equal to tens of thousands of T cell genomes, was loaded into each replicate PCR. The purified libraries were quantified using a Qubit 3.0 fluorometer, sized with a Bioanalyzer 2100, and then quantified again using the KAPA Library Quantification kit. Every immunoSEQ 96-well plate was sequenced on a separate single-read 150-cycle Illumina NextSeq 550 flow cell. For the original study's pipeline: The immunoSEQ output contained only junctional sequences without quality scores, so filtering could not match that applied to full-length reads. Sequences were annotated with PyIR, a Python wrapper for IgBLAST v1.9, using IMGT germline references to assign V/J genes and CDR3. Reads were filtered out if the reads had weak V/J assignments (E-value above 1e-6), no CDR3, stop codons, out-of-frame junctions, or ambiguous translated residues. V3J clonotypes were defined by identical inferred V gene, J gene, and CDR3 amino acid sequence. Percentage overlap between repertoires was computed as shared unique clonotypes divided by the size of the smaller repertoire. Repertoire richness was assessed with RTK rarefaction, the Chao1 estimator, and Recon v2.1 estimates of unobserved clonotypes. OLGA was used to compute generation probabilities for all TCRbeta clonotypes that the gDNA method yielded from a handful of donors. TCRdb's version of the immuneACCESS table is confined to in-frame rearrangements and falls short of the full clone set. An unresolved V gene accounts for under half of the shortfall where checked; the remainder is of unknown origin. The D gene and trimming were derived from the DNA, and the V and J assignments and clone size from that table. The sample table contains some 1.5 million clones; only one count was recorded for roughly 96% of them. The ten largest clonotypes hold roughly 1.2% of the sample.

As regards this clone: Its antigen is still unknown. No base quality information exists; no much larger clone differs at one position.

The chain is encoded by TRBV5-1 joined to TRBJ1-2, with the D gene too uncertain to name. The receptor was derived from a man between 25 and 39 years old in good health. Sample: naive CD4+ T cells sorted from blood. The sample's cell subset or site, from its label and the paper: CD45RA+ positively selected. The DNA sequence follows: TGCGCCAGCAGCGCCTCAGGCGGCAACTATGGCTACACCTTC. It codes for CASSASGGNYGYTF.